The rows below give T cell receptor beta chains drawn from one sample of a study of sequential checkpoint blockade in melanoma. Clones were read by immunoSEQ multiplex PCR, and TCRdb kept only the in-frame ones, dropping some. Among about 22,000 clones listed, roughly 75% were seen once. Here the sequenced sample was CD8+ T cells sorted from blood (inferred from file names), taken from a patient given nivolumab and ipilimumab in sequence. These receptors came from a human donor with melanoma. Both conserved end residues are part of each CDR3. The D gene is left open where the match is weak. Clone size is stated in some rows and not others, as once, few, many or a class when expanded.

V,J,D,size,DNA,CDR3
TRBV29-1,TRBJ2-1,-,-,TGCAGCGTTGAAGTTTGGGTAAGGGCGGAGGGCAATGAGCAGTTCTTC,CSVEVWVRAEGNEQFF
TRBV10-3,TRBJ1-6,TRBD1,-,TGTGCCATCAGCCAACAGGGGGCGAACTCACCCCTCCACTTT,CAISQQGANSPLHF
TRBV29-1,TRBJ2-3,-,-,TGCAGCGTTGAAATTGAGAAACTCACAGATACGCAGTATTTT,CSVEIEKLTDTQYF
TRBV7-3,TRBJ2-3,TRBD1,few,TGTGCCAGCAGCTCCCCAACCGGGACAGCCATTGATACGCAGTATTTT,CASSSPTGTAIDTQYF
TRBV9,TRBJ1-1,TRBD1,once,TGTGCCAGCAGCGTGGGGGACAGGATGAACACTGAAGCTTTCTTT,CASSVGDRMNTEAFF
TRBV5-6,TRBJ2-3,TRBD2,-,TGTGCCAGCAGCTTCAGTGGCGGGGGGGCTCTAGATACGCAGTATTTT,CASSFSGGGALDTQYF
TRBV9,TRBJ2-3,TRBD2,once,TGTGCCAGCAGCGTAGGCGGGGGAAGCACAGATACGCAGTATTTT,CASSVGGGSTDTQYF
TRBV9,TRBJ2-5,TRBD2,-,TGTGCCAGCAGCGGAATAACTAGCGGGGGGCCGAAAGAGACCCAGTACTTC,CASSGITSGGPKETQYF
TRBV9,TRBJ2-1,-,-,TGTGCCAGCAGCGTAGAAGTAAGTGGGAGAGTTGAGCAGTTCTTC,CASSVEVSGRVEQFF
TRBV5-6,TRBJ2-5,-,-,TGTGCCAGCAGCTTGGTACAACAAAGCGAAATATACGAGATAGAGACCCAGTACTTC,CASSLVQQSEIYEIETQYF
TRBV7-9,TRBJ1-2,-,-,TGTGCCAGCAGCCCACTGGCAGGGATGATCTATGGCTACACCTTC,CASSPLAGMIYGYTF
TRBV2,TRBJ2-3,-,-,TGTGCCAGCAGCCACTCTTTCACAGATACGCAGTATTTT,CASSHSFTDTQYF
TRBV7-9,TRBJ2-7,-,-,TGTGCCAGCAGCCCTTATAGCTCCTACGGGCAGTACTTC,CASSPYSSYGQYF
TRBV11-3,TRBJ2-1,-,once,TGTGCCAGCTCACAGGGCCCGGGGGGCAATGAGCAGTTCTTC,CASSQGPGGNEQFF
TRBV6-6,TRBJ1-2,-,-,TGTGCCAGCAGTTACTCGGCAGGGAACTATGGCTACACCTTC,CASSYSAGNYGYTF
TRBV6-4,TRBJ1-1,TRBD1,few,TGTGCCAGCAGTTACTCGGAGGGGGCTCTGGGAGCTTTCTTT,CASSYSEGALGAFF
TRBV6-5,TRBJ2-3,-,-,TGTGCCAGCAGTTACTTCCCAATGCTTACTATAGATACGCAGTATTTT,CASSYFPMLTIDTQYF
TRBV28,TRBJ2-3,TRBD2,-,TGTGCCAGCAGCTTCAGCGGTGGACTAGCGGGAACCACAGATACGCAGTATTTT,CASSFSGGLAGTTDTQYF
TRBV7-9,TRBJ1-2,-,-,TGTGCCAGCAGCTTAGCGGGCAGCCTGAAAGATGGCTACACCTTC,CASSLAGSLKDGYTF
TRBV4-3,TRBJ1-4,TRBD1,-,TGCGCCAGCAGCCAAGCTGAGGGGGCTATTGAAAAACTGTTTTTT,CASSQAEGAIEKLFF
TRBV6-5,TRBJ1-5,-,-,TGTGCCAGCACCCCGGGGTTGAATCAGCCCCAGCATTTT,CASTPGLNQPQHF
TRBV6-6,TRBJ1-2,TRBD1,once,TGTGCCAGCAGCCCGGACAGGGGAACACGGTATGGCTACACCTTC,CASSPDRGTRYGYTF
TRBV18,TRBJ2-1,-,-,TGTGCCAGCTCACCGGTACTTTCTAAAGCCTACAATGAGCAGTTCTTC,CASSPVLSKAYNEQFF
TRBV28,TRBJ2-3,-,-,TGTGCCAGCAGTTTAGGCAGGGTACGGGCAGCTACGCAGTATTTT,CASSLGRVRAATQYF
TRBV2,TRBJ2-7,TRBD2,few,TGTGCCAGCAGCCGGACGGGGGGCGAGCAGTACTTC,CASSRTGGEQYF
TRBV11-2,TRBJ1-2,-,-,TGTGCCAGCAGCTTAGGTTCAGATTATGGCTACACCTTC,CASSLGSDYGYTF
TRBV6-1,TRBJ2-2,-,-,TGTGCCAGCAGACACCGGGATGCTACCGTGGAGCTGTTTTTT,CASRHRDATVELFF
TRBV6-5,TRBJ1-2,TRBD1,-,TGTGCCAGCAGTGGGTACGGGACAGGGAAAGGAGGCTACACCTTC,CASSGYGTGKGGYTF
TRBV7-9,TRBJ2-3,TRBD1,-,TGTGCCAGCAGCTTACCGGACAGGGGCACAGATACGCAGTATTTT,CASSLPDRGTDTQYF
TRBV9,TRBJ1-1,-,few,TGTGCCAGCAGCCCCGGGACAGAAGCTTTCTTT,CASSPGTEAFF
TRBV6-8,TRBJ2-1,-,few,TGTGCCAGCACCCAGGGTCTGTCCTACAATGAGCAGTTCTTC,CASTQGLSYNEQFF
TRBV7-3,TRBJ2-1,TRBD2,few,TGTGCCAGCAGTAAGGGGCGGGGGGCTTACAATGAGCAGTTCTTC,CASSKGRGAYNEQFF
TRBV7-2,TRBJ1-6,TRBD1,few,TGTGCCAGCAGGTGGCCAGGGGGCAATTCACCCCTCCACTTT,CASRWPGGNSPLHF
TRBV7-2,TRBJ2-4,-,-,TGTGCCAGCAAGCTCCCCGGGGCCAAAAACATTCAGTACTTC,CASKLPGAKNIQYF
TRBV7-9,TRBJ2-2,TRBD1,-,TGTGCCAGCAGCCCCCCTTCCTTCGGGGACAGCACCACCGGGGAGCTGTTTTTT,CASSPPSFGDSTTGELFF
TRBV19,TRBJ1-1,-,-,TGTGCCAGTAGTCCCTCGGCCCGACAGCACTTGAACACTGAAGCTTTCTTT,CASSPSARQHLNTEAFF